This entry lists 10 T cell receptor beta chains sequenced from one sample in a study of pediatric ulcerative colitis. Sequenced by immunoSEQ multiplex PCR; TCRdb stores in-frame clones only, minus some. The sample holds tens of thousands of clones, around 78% seen once. During colonoscopy, one to two rectal pinch biopsies were collected. The source material was gut tissue. The receptors were sampled from a girl aged 5-17 years with moderate ulcerative colitis.

V and J are TRBV27 and TRBJ2-7, with 11 bases fitting TRBD1. Germline V gives CDR1 MNHEY, CDR2 SMNVEV (reference sequence). Germline trimming cut 1 base from V and 5 bases from J; bases unmatched to any gene: 7. CDR3 length equals 16 residues. DNA of the CDR3: TGTGCCAGCAGTTTATTAGCGGGACAGGGGGACCACGAGCAGTACTTC. Its protein is CASSLLAGQGDHEQYF.

Only a few counts were recorded for this clone. The rearrangement uses TRBV30 and TRBJ2-6; D may be TRBD1 (5 bases). The germline V and J ends were trimmed by 8 bases and 0 bases, with 11 bases remaining between them. The CDR3 is made up of 14 amino acids. Germline V gives CDR1 GTSNPN, CDR2 SVGIG (reference sequence). This chain's CDR3 is CARDSYSGANVLTF. The CDR3 DNA is TGTGCCAGAGACAGCTACTCTGGGGCCAACGTCCTGACTTTC.

The V call is TRBV18, the J call TRBJ2-2; 12 bases map to TRBD2. The germline V gene encodes CDR1 KGHSH and CDR2 LQKENI. V gave up 3 bases and J gave up 6 bases; unmatched junction bases: 14. This CDR3 spans 19 amino acids. The DNA for the CDR3 is TGTGCCAGCTCACCGACCTGGACTAGCGGGATAGGTCAGGCCGGGGAGCTGTTTTTT. It encodes CASSPTWTSGIGQAGELFF. Full variable domain (missing parts from reference TRBV18 and TRBJ2-2): NAGVMQNPRHLVRRRGQEARLRCSPMKGHSHVYWYRQLPEEGLKFMVYLQKENIIDESGMPKERFSAEFPKEGPSILRIQQVVRGDSAAYFCASSPTWTSGIGQAGELFFGEGSRLTVL.

DNA of the CDR3: TGTGCCAGCAGCACGCACAGCAGTAACTATGGCTACACCTTC. Encoded protein: CASSTHSSNYGYTF. The rearrangement uses TRBV4-2 and TRBJ1-2; D gene unclear. Germline CDR1 LGHNA, CDR2 YNFKEQ. This CDR3 region has 14 residues. V was cut by 5 bases and J by 1 base, with 11 bases left in between.

The J gene is TRBJ2-1, the V gene TRBV5-6; the D gene is possibly TRBD1 (6 bases). CDR3 length equals 15 residues. CDR1 SGHDT and CDR2 YYEEEE come from the germline V gene. Trimming stripped 4 bases from V and 6 bases from J, with 17 bases between. CDR3 nucleotides: TGTGCCAGCAGCCCTAGTCCGGCCAGGGGCAATGAGCAGTTCTTC. Residues: CASSPSPARGNEQFF.

The chain combines TRBV5-4 with TRBJ1-1; D call uncertain. Trimming removed 2 bases from V and 0 bases from J, with 8 bases in between. CDR3 length equals 14 residues. Germline CDR1 and CDR2: SGHNT and YYREEE (reference sequence). The CDR3 nucleotides are TGTGCCAGCAGCTTTTCCCCTATGAACACTGAAGCTTTCTTT. It is translated as CASSFSPMNTEAFF.

The gene calls are TRBV7-9 and TRBJ2-1; 8 bases are a match to TRBD2. CDR3 length: 15 residues. Germline V gene data show CDR1 as SEHNR and CDR2 as FQNEAQ (reference sequence). The V segment lost 0 bases and the J segment 12 bases; nucleotides outside the gene matches: 10. The CDR3 bases are TGTGCCAGCAGCTTAGCTAGCGGGGCCCAGGGTCGGCAGTTCTTC. It specifies CASSLASGAQGRQFF.

The chain employs TRBV4-1 and TRBJ2-7; possible D gene TRBD1, 6 bases. Germline CDR1 and CDR2: MGHRA and YSYEKL. Trimming shortened V by 1 base and J by 3 bases, and 13 bases separated the two germline ends. The CDR3 contains 15 residues. The CDR3 spells CASSQAPQGIYEQYF. The CDR3 DNA sequence: TGCGCCAGCAGCCAAGCCCCACAGGGAATCTACGAGCAGTACTTC.

This clone came up once. Additional DNA sequences in this sample encode the identical CDR3. The V call is TRBV7-2, the J call TRBJ2-1; tentative D call: TRBD2 (5 bases). Germline assignment: CDR1 SGHTA and CDR2 FQGNSA. V lost 1 base to trimming and J lost 4 bases, with 8 bases between them. This CDR3 region has 14 residues. The CDR3, as DNA: TGTGCCAGCAGCTTAGAACGAGGGTACAATGAGCAGTTCTTC. Its protein is CASSLERGYNEQFF.

The chain couples TRBV9 to TRBJ2-3, with TRBD2 matching over 10 bases. CDR1 and CDR2 from the germline V gene are SGDLS and YYNGEE. V lost 4 bases to trimming and J lost 3 bases; unmatched junction nucleotides: 8. CDR3 size: 16 residues. CDR3 in amino acids: CASSLVRAGGTDTQYF. The CDR3 DNA sequence: TGTGCCAGCAGCCTCGTAAGAGCGGGGGGGACAGATACGCAGTATTTT.